This T cell receptor beta chain was documented in a study of T cells in Graves' hyperthyroidism and ophthalmopathy. Any patient presenting with uncontrolled infection, other autoimmune disease, pregnancy or lactation was left out. This clonotype came up many times. Antigen specificity is unknown. Whole-study findings and limits: Prediction of ophthalmopathy progression came a median around 6 months pre-onset. Appearing also in blood were most of the thyroid clonotypes expanded above 0.001. Using 13 V-J features, a model discriminated ophthalmopathy from stable hyperthyroidism.

The V gene lost 4 bases and the J gene lost 11 bases, with 9 bases spanning the gap. The CDR3 runs to 11 residues. CDR1 and CDR2 (germline): WNHNN, SYGVQD (reference sequence). TCR beta CDR3 regions were amplified from RNA. The HTBI primer set served for first-round RT-PCR of the TCR CDR3. Each CDR3 protein gets one entry after TCRdb re-called the multiplex PCR reads with MiXCR. The sample includes some 350,000 distinct CDR3 sequences, approximately 13% seen only once; the top ten take approximately 35%. The material sequenced was blood. This receptor was identified in a middle-aged woman with Graves' ophthalmopathy. The V and J genes are TRBV10-1 and TRBJ2-1; D might be TRBD1 or TRBD2, each matching 5 bases. CDR3 residues: CASSGDEKQFF. The CDR3 DNA reads as TGCGCCAGCAGTGGGGACGAAAAGCAGTTCTTC.